The 11 T cell receptor beta chains reported below all come from one sample, sequenced in a study of cytomegalovirus exposure and HLA in healthy donors. The study ran its PCR with 60 Vbeta and 13 Jbeta primers. Profiled with immunoSEQ multiplex PCR; TCRdb holds only in-frame clones, not every one. This sample has roughly 100,000 clones; around 75% occur once, and the top ten carry approximately 10%. The specimen sequenced was PBMCs. The source is a man aged 18 to 29 in good health and CMV-seropositive.

This clone was detected only a few times. V gene TRBV5-6 combines with J gene TRBJ1-5; perhaps TRBD1 as D (6 bases). CDR1 and CDR2 (germline): SGHDT, YYEEEE. This CDR3 spans 14 amino acids. Trimming shortened V by 3 bases and J by 7 bases, and 14 bases separated the two germline ends. In DNA form, the CDR3 reads TGTGCCAGCAGCTCACGGGACACAGGGCAGCCCCAGCATTTT. The encoded protein is CASSSRDTGQPQHF.

The chain joins TRBV19 to TRBJ2-2; 8 bases line up with TRBD1. The germline V gene encodes CDR1 LNHDA and CDR2 SQIVND (reference sequence). The CDR3 sequence is 14 residues long. With 5 bases clipped from V and 5 bases from J, the junction kept 4 bases outside the gene matches. DNA of the CDR3: TGTGCCAGTAGTCTAAGGACAGGGACCGGGGAGCTGTTTTTT. Its translation: CASSLRTGTGELFF.

This clone has a single count. The V and J genes are TRBV10-3 and TRBJ1-5; 7 bases match TRBD1. Germline V gives CDR1 ENHRY, CDR2 SYGVKD. The CDR3 runs 13 residues. With 6 bases clipped from V and 4 bases from J, the junction kept 3 bases outside the gene matches. The CDR3 DNA sequence: TGTGCCATCAGCGGGACAGAAAATCAGCCCCAGCATTTT. Protein: CAISGTENQPQHF.

This chain connects TRBV5-6 to TRBJ2-5; possibly TRBD2 for D (6 bases). Trimming shortened V by 3 bases and J by 5 bases, and 8 bases separated the two germline ends. The CDR3 totals 12 residues. Germline CDR1 is SGHDT and CDR2 is YYEEEE. The CDR3 DNA is TGTGCCAGCAGCTGGGGGAGGGAGACCCAGTACTTC. It yields the protein CASSWGRETQYF.

The rearrangement uses TRBV6-1 and TRBJ2-5, with D tentatively TRBD2 (6 bases). The CDR3 runs to 16 residues. Per the germline V gene, CDR1 is MNHNS and CDR2 is SASEGT. Trimming took 1 base from V and 5 from J, leaving 17 bases between them. This CDR3 is CASSEGQGLIGETQYF. The CDR3 nucleotides are TGTGCCAGCAGTGAAGGGCAGGGACTCATCGGGGAGACCCAGTACTTC.

This chain links TRBV13 with TRBJ1-2, with 7 nucleotides matching TRBD1. The CDR3 is 14 residues long. The germline CDR1 and CDR2 sequences are PRHDT and FYEKMQ (reference sequence). Trimming at V came to 8 bases and at J to 4 bases, leaving 10 bases not matched to a gene. In nucleotides, the CDR3 is TGTGCCAGCGGTCTCAGAACAGGGGCCTATGGCTACACCTTC. It is translated as CASGLRTGAYGYTF.

The gene calls are TRBV4-2 and TRBJ2-7, with 9 bases matching TRBD2. Germline V gene lookup returns CDR1 LGHNA and CDR2 YNFKEQ. Losses at the gene ends were 3 bases for V and 0 bases for J; bases not matched to a gene: 6. The CDR3 loop spans 16 amino acids. The CDR3 spells CASSQTSGGTSYEQYF. The DNA of the CDR3 is TGTGCCAGCAGCCAGACGAGCGGGGGGACCTCCTACGAGCAGTACTTC.

With respect to this clone: This sample also contains other DNA sequences that code for the same CDR3. The rearrangement uses TRBV28 and TRBJ2-7, with D perhaps TRBD1 (7 bases). CDR3 size: 14 residues. From germline, CDR1 is MDHEN and CDR2 SYDVKM. Trimming took off 2 bases at V and 1 base at J, with 9 bases between the two ends. CDR3 region: CASSLQGGSYEQYF. For the CDR3, the DNA is TGTGCCAGCAGTTTACAGGGGGGTTCCTACGAGCAGTACTTC.

The chain links TRBV7-8 to TRBJ2-2; 15 bases line up with TRBD2. Germline CDR1 and CDR2: SGHVS and FQNEAQ. Germline trimming cut 5 bases from V and 7 bases from J; bases unmatched to any gene: 5. CDR3 length: 16 residues. CDR3 in amino acids: CASSRQGLAGGGELFF. The DNA for the CDR3 is TGTGCCAGCAGCCGTCAGGGACTAGCGGGGGGCGGGGAGCTGTTTTTT.

This clone has just one count. The chain carries TRBV29-1 and TRBJ2-5, with a possible D match to TRBD2 (6 bases). This CDR3 is 15 amino acids long. V gave up 0 bases and J gave up 5 bases, with 16 bases separating them. CDR1 is SQVTM and CDR2 is ANQGSEA in the germline V gene. The CDR3 is CSVEEGGAPRETQYF. The CDR3 coding sequence is TGCAGCGTTGAAGAAGGAGGGGCTCCGCGGGAGACCCAGTACTTC.

The DNA of the CDR3 is TGTGCCAGCAGCACACAGGGGGCGAACTATGGCTACACCTTC. As protein: CASSTQGANYGYTF. The chain recombines TRBV13 with TRBJ1-2; 9 bases line up with TRBD1. The CDR3 length is 14 residues. The V segment lost 5 bases and the J segment 2 bases; nucleotides outside the gene matches: 3. Looked up from germline, CDR1 is PRHDT and CDR2 is FYEKMQ (reference sequence).